These 15 T cell receptor beta chains were sequenced from one sample in a study of CXCR3-negative and CXCR3-positive naive CD8 T cells. Findings and limits, study-wide: Higher TRB CDR3 hydrophobicity marked CXCR3-positive naive cells relative to CXCR3-negative naive cells.

Their recognized antigens are unknown. Via 5' RACE with UMI labels, TRB cDNA libraries were prepared. TCRdb re-called the 5' RACE reads and shows each CDR3 protein once, DNA omitted. The sample totals about 85,000 distinct CDR3 sequences. The specimen was naive CXCR3+ CD8+ T cells from blood. Subset: CD45RO-CCR7+CD27+CD95- naive CD8+ T cells expressing CXCR3 (TNR3+). The receptors originated from a human donor in good health. Some clones in this sample may be carry-over from other donors' samples.

The J gene is TRBJ2-7, the V gene TRBV28; TCRdb reports TRBD2, a call that lacks DNA to check it against. The V gene's germline CDR1 is MDHEN and CDR2 SYDVKM. This CDR3 comprises 20 residues. The CDR3 loop reads CASSLYRGRSGGVPDYEQYF.

V gene TRBV21-1 combines with J gene TRBJ2-7; absent DNA, TCRdb's TRBD1 call cannot be checked. TRBV21-1 is deemed a pseudogene. The CDR3 contains 20 residues. The CDR3 reads CASSKGYKGLRGQRCYEQYF.

The chain is built from TRBV6-4 and TRBJ2-2. From germline, CDR1 is MRHNA and CDR2 SNTAGT. This CDR3 has 14 amino acids. This CDR3 is CASSDSRNTGELFF.

The gene calls are TRBV10-3 and TRBJ2-1; the D call from TCRdb, TRBD1, cannot be confirmed without DNA. The CDR3 sequence is 14 residues long. CDR1 is ENHRY, CDR2 SYGVKD, per germline. CDR3: CAISEAGTVNEQFF.

The rearrangement uses TRBV10-3 and TRBJ1-5; TCRdb picks TRBD1, but there is no DNA to check that call. This CDR3 has 17 residues. Germline CDR1 ENHRY, CDR2 SYGVKD. This CDR3 reads CAISESGGRGSNQPQHF.

This chain connects TRBV12-3 or TRBV12-4 to TRBJ1-6; TCRdb lists TRBD1, though no DNA is available to test this call. The CDR3 is made up of 14 amino acids. The CDR3 spells CASRVGQGNSPLHF.

V usage is TRBV6-5 and J usage is TRBJ2-7; TCRdb's assignment of TRBD1 cannot be checked, as there is no DNA. Germline V gene lookup returns CDR1 MNHEY and CDR2 SVGAGI. The CDR3 runs 15 residues. The CDR3 loop is CASSLDRSSGGEQYF.

The chain links TRBV25-1 to TRBJ2-5. The CDR3 sequence is 12 residues long. CDR1 and CDR2 from the germline V gene are MGHDK and SYGVNS. The CDR3 here is CASSEVQETQYF.

The rearrangement joins TRBV28 to TRBJ1-1. CDR1 and CDR2 (germline): MDHEN, SYDVKM. The CDR3 sequence is 13 residues long. CDR3 in amino acids: CASSSRWNTEAFF.

This chain connects TRBV15 to TRBJ2-7; the D gene TCRdb calls, TRBD1, cannot be checked with no DNA. The CDR3 is 16 residues long. The germline CDR1 and CDR2 sequences are LNHNV and YYDKDF (reference sequence). The CDR3 loop reads CATSRDPAGIGAEQYF.

This rearrangement joins TRBV20-1 to TRBJ1-1; TCRdb indicates TRBD1, and absent DNA this call remains unverified. The CDR3 is made up of 14 amino acids. Germline values: CDR1 DFQATT, CDR2 SNEGSKA (reference sequence). The chain's CDR3 is CSASKQGESTEAFF.

The rearrangement joins TRBV9 to TRBJ2-5; TCRdb calls TRBD2, which cannot be checked without DNA. The CDR3 extends over 15 amino acids. Germline-derived CDR1 and CDR2 are SGDLS and YYNGEE. The CDR3 is CASSVEEGLGETQYF.

The rearrangement uses TRBV6-6 and TRBJ2-7. Germline V gene data show CDR1 as MNHNY and CDR2 as SVGAGI (reference sequence). The CDR3 runs 15 residues. The chain's CDR3 is CASSYSGEQFYEQYF.

This chain links TRBV20-1 with TRBJ2-2. There are 13 residues in the CDR3. Germline lookup yields CDR1 DFQATT and CDR2 SNEGSKA (reference sequence). The CDR3 here is CSARSLAGGELFF.

The rearrangement links TRBV5-1 to TRBJ2-1; TCRdb returns TRBD1, unconfirmable since there is no DNA. Germline V gene sequence: CDR1 SGHRS, CDR2 YFSETQ. There are 14 residues in the CDR3. The CDR3 sequence is CASSRTGEPNEQFF.